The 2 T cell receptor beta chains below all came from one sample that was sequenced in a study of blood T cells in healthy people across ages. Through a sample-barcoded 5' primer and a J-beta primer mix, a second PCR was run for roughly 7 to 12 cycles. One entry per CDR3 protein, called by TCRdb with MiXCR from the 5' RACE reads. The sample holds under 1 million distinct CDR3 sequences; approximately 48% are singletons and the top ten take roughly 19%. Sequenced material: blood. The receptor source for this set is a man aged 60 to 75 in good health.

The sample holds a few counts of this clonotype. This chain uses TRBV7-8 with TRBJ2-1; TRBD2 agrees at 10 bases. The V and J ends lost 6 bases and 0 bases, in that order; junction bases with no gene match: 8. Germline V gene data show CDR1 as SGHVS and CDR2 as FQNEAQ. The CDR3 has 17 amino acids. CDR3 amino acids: CASSRASGGPSYNEQFF. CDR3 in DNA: TGTGCCAGCAGTCGAGCTAGCGGGGGCCCCTCCTACAATGAGCAGTTCTTC.

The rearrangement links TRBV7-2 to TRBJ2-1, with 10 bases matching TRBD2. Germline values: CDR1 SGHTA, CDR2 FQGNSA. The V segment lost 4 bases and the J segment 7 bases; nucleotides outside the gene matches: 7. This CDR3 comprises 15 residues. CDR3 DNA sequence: TGTGCCAGCAGCTCCCTAGCGGGGGTTGGGAATGAGCAGTTCTTC. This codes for CASSSLAGVGNEQFF.